The following is a TCR beta chain sequence with its context. This entry is derived from a study of blood T cell repertoires in COVID-19. Study overall: Sites in the United States, Italy and Spain provided acute and convalescent COVID-19 samples. The cDNA or gDNA used as material had been derived from T cells, B-cell-depleted T cells, or PBMCs.

Methods used by the authors: For nucleated cells, counts were estimated from reference gene primer amplification. Sequencing used immunoSEQ multiplex PCR; TCRdb keeps in-frame clones, though not all of them. That table furnishes V, J and clone size, whereas the DNA furnished D and trimming. The sample holds around 110,000 clones; about 87% are singletons and the top ten take under 7%. Trimming shortened V by 10 bases and J by 0 bases, and 13 bases separated the two germline ends. CDR3 length: 14 residues. Germline lookup yields CDR1 MDHEN and CDR2 SYDVKM. Sequenced material: peripheral blood. V usage is TRBV28 and J usage is TRBJ1-3; possibly TRBD1 for D (6 bases). This TCR was sampled from a middle-aged man with active or convalescent COVID-19. The CDR3 is CATDRASSGNTIYF. The CDR3 DNA is TGTGCCACGGACAGAGCGAGCTCTGGAAACACCATATATTTT.